The 13 T cell receptor beta chains given below trace back to one sample, sequenced in a study of blood T cell repertoires in COVID-19. TCRdb's table, derived via immunoSEQ multiplex PCR, lists solely in-frame clones and lacks some. This sample has under 200,000 clones, with more than 65% found just once. Material for sequencing was peripheral blood. These receptors all stem from a woman aged 60-75 years with COVID-19, enrolled during active disease.

CDR3 amino acids: CASSFETGASRLAGGYEQYF. As DNA, the CDR3 is TGTGCCAGCAGTTTCGAAACAGGGGCCTCAAGACTAGCGGGAGGTTACGAGCAGTACTTC. The chain joins TRBV6-2 or TRBV6-3 to TRBJ2-7; TRBD2 matches 13 bases. With 4 bases clipped from V and 4 bases from J, the junction kept 19 bases outside the gene matches. Germline CDR1 MNHEY, CDR2 SVGEGT. The CDR3 runs 20 residues.

The rearrangement links TRBV28 to TRBJ1-2, with a possible D match to TRBD1 (5 bases). The CDR3 has 15 residues. The germline V gene has CDR1 MDHEN and CDR2 SYDVKM. Trimming took off 3 bases at V and 4 bases at J, with 15 bases between the two ends. CDR3 bases: TGTGCCAGCAGTTTCGAACCGACAGTCACCTATGGCTACACCTTC. This gives the protein CASSFEPTVTYGYTF.

This clone appeared once. V and J are TRBV10-3 and TRBJ2-3, with 12 bases identical to TRBD2. The length of the CDR3 is 15 residues. Germline V gene lookup returns CDR1 ENHRY and CDR2 SYGVKD. The V and J ends lost 6 bases and 0 bases, in that order; junction bases with no gene match: 1. The CDR3 DNA reads as TGTGCCATCAGGGGGACTAGCGGGAGCACAGATACGCAGTATTTT. Translation: CAIRGTSGSTDTQYF.

The V call is TRBV2, the J call TRBJ2-3; D is uncertain. V gave up 4 bases and J gave up 4 bases, with 9 bases separating them. CDR3 length equals 13 residues. Germline CDR1 is SNHLY and CDR2 is FYNNEI. Here the CDR3 reads CASSVFLADTQYF. The CDR3 nucleotides are TGTGCCAGCAGTGTTTTCCTTGCAGATACGCAGTATTTT.

The chain employs TRBV6-4 and TRBJ2-1, with 7 bases that match TRBD1. CDR3 length: 15 residues. Looked up from germline, CDR1 is MRHNA and CDR2 is SNTAGT. After removal of 0 bases from V and 7 bases from J, the junction contained 6 bases not matched to a gene. The CDR3 nucleotides are TGTGCCAGCAGTGACTCTAGCAGGGGGAAGAATGAGCAGTTCTTC. Its protein product is CASSDSSRGKNEQFF.

The chain uses TRBV29-1 and TRBJ2-5, with a tentative D call TRBD1 (6 bases). The CDR3 extends over 13 amino acids. The V end lost 7 bases, the J end lost 0 bases, and 12 bases lay between the germline ends. Germline V gene data show CDR1 as SQVTM and CDR2 as ANQGSEA. The CDR3 here is CSARTANQETQYF. The DNA of the CDR3 is TGCAGCGCTAGGACAGCGAACCAAGAGACCCAGTACTTC.

The chain carries TRBV20-1 and TRBJ1-6; D is unclear. Deletions cut 3 bases from V and 4 bases from J, with 10 bases between. The CDR3 totals 14 residues. Germline CDR1 DFQATT, CDR2 SNEGSKA (reference sequence). Here the CDR3 reads CSASSTLYNSPLHF. CDR3 bases: TGCAGTGCTAGTAGCACTTTGTATAATTCACCCCTCCACTTT.

This clone was counted only a few times. V gene TRBV3-1 (or the pseudogene TRBV3-2) combines with J gene TRBJ2-5, with TRBD2 matching over 11 bases. The CDR3 is made up of 15 amino acids. The germline V gene encodes CDR1 LGHDT and CDR2 YNNKEL (reference sequence). Trimming took 4 bases from V and 5 from J; bases not matched to a gene: 6. The CDR3 loop reads CASSLTSGIQETQYF. As DNA, the CDR3 is TGTGCCAGCAGCCTGACTAGCGGGATACAGGAGACCCAGTACTTC.

In its sample, this clone was seen once. The genes are TRBV18 and TRBJ1-2; D is possibly TRBD1 (5 bases). CDR1 KGHSH and CDR2 LQKENI come from the germline V gene. The V and J ends lost 5 bases and 1 base respectively, with 8 bases between them. The CDR3 length is 13 residues. The CDR3 nucleotides are TGTGCCAGCTCAATGACAGATAACTATGGCTACACCTTC. It is translated as CASSMTDNYGYTF.

This clone was seen a single time. The rearrangement uses TRBV7-2 and TRBJ1-1, with D unresolved. V lost 5 bases, J lost 4 bases, and 14 bases lay in between. The CDR3 is made up of 14 amino acids. Looked up from germline, CDR1 is SGHTA and CDR2 is FQGNSA. For the CDR3, the DNA is TGTGCCAGCAGCGGAGGACCCATCCGCACTGAAGCTTTCTTT. Translated: CASSGGPIRTEAFF.

The chain uses TRBV2 and TRBJ2-1, with D possibly being TRBD1 (6 bases). This CDR3 region has 13 residues. The germline CDR1 and CDR2 sequences are SNHLY and FYNNEI. The V end lost 8 bases, the J end lost 6 bases, and 14 bases lay between the germline ends. This chain's CDR3 is CASQQSGVNEQFF. For the CDR3, the DNA is TGTGCCAGCCAGCAGTCAGGGGTCAATGAGCAGTTCTTC.

The genes are TRBV5-4 and TRBJ1-3, with D uncertain. The germline CDR1 and CDR2 sequences are SGHNT and YYREEE (reference sequence). V lost 0 bases, J lost 1 base, and 8 bases lay in between. The CDR3 spans 15 residues. The CDR3 sequence is CASSLDLYSGNTIYF. CDR3 nucleotides: TGTGCCAGCAGCTTGGATCTATATTCTGGAAACACCATATATTTT.

This sequence joins TRBV27 and TRBJ1-1; 11 nucleotides match TRBD1. V was clipped by 6 bases and J by 5 bases; unmatched bases: 2. The CDR3 contains 13 residues. Germline assignment: CDR1 MNHEY and CDR2 SMNVEV (reference sequence). The CDR3 DNA sequence: TGTGCCAGCAGCAGGGACAGGGGGACTGAAGCTTTCTTT. This codes for CASSRDRGTEAFF.